This TCR beta chain originates from a study of Graves' ophthalmopathy and Graves' hyperthyroidism. RNA transcripts were the template, and TCR beta CDR3 regions were amplified from them. After a first-round RT-PCR with HTBI primers, a second-round multiplex PCR was run. TCRdb ran MiXCR on the multiplex PCR reads and lists one entry per CDR3 protein. The table records about 420,000 distinct CDR3 sequences, roughly 21% of them present only once. There are many counts of this clonotype. Germline CDR1 reads MNHEY; CDR2 reads SVGEGT. The CDR3 length is 16 residues. The V and J ends lost 5 bases and 3 bases respectively, with 20 bases between them.

This clonotype was obtained from a woman aged 18-30 years with stable Graves' hyperthyroidism. The sample taken for sequencing was peripheral blood. V and J are TRBV6-2 or TRBV6-3 and TRBJ2-7; either TRBD1 or TRBD2 may fit D (5 bases each). This CDR3 is CASSAIPGRSGYEQYF. The CDR3 DNA sequence: TGTGCCAGCAGTGCTATCCCAGGGAGAAGCGGCTACGAGCAGTACTTC.